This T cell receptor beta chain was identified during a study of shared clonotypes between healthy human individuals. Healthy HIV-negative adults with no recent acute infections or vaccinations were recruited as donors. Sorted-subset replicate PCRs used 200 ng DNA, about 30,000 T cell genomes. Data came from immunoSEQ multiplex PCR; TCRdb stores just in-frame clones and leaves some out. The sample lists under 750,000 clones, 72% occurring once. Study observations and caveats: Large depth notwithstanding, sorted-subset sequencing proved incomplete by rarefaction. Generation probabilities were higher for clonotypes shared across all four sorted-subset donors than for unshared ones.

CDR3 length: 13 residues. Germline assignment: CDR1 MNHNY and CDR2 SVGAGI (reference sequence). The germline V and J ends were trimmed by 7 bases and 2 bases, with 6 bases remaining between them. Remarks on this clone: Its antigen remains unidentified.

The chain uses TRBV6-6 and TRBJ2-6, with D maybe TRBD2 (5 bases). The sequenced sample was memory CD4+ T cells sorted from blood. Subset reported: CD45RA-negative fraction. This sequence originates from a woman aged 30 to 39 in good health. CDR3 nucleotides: TGTGCCAGCACGGAGGCTGGGGCCAACGTCCTGACTTTC. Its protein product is CASTEAGANVLTF.